This T cell receptor beta chain was recovered during a study of T cells expressing NK-cell markers. At the level of the study: The TCR beta repertoires originated in sorted CD3+CD56+NKG2C+, CD3+CD56+NKG2C- and CD3+CD56-NKG2C+ T cells. Just one sequenced donor of eight was HCMV-seronegative, while seven were seropositive. Points from the study as a whole: These clonotypes additionally ranked first within the CD3+CD56-NKG2C+ fraction of a few donors.

To note about this clonotype: Antigen unknown.

TCRdb derives one entry per CDR3 protein from the 5' RACE reads, leaving out DNA. The sample shows about 260,000 distinct CDR3 sequences, and 4.2% sits with its ten largest clones. CDR3 length: 14 amino acids. Germline CDR1 is LGHDT and CDR2 is YNNKEL (reference sequence). The clonotype comes from a woman between 18 and 69 years old in good health. Sequencing was carried out using blood T cells: a sorted CD56 or NKG2C T cell subset, CD4+ or CD8+ T cells, or bulk PBMC T cells (not recorded which). The rearrangement uses TRBV3-1 and TRBJ2-5; with no DNA, the TCRdb D assignment of TRBD1 cannot be verified. CDR3 in amino acids: CASSRGALSKTQYF.